The 5 T cell receptor beta chains reported below all come from one sample, sequenced in a study of T-cell reconstitution after alpha-beta-depleted transplantation in children. Library preparation (for TCRbeta) was performed with unique molecular identifiers. TCRdb re-called the PCR reads through MiXCR, storing one row per CDR3 protein. The sample consists of 200,000 or so distinct CDR3 sequences, 6.3% of them appearing once. The sample was PBMCs, taken before TCRalphabeta/CD19-depleted stem cell transplant. These receptor sequences come from a girl in the first two years of life with combined immunodeficiency, due to receive a stem cell transplant.

Concerning this clonotype itself: A much more abundant neighbour one base away suggests this may be a read error. Because the CDR3 is missing its conserved closing phenylalanine or tryptophan, this is likely a read error. This chain uses TRBV29-1 with TRBJ1-1; the D is unclear. Trimming shortened V by 4 bases and J by 0 bases, and 12 bases separated the two germline ends. Germline V gene sequence: CDR1 SQVTM, CDR2 ANQGSEA. This CDR3 spans 14 amino acids. Here the CDR3 reads CSVVPVALNTEAFI. The CDR3 bases are TGCAGCGTTGTCCCTGTGGCACTGAACACTGAAGCTTTCATT.

V and J are TRBV4-2 and TRBJ2-2; D remains ambiguous. Trimming cost V 0 bases and J 4 bases, with 3 bases left between them. Germline assignment: CDR1 LGHNA and CDR2 YNFKEQ. CDR3 length: 13 amino acids. Here the CDR3 reads CASSQESTGELFF. In nucleotides, the CDR3 is TGTGCCAGCAGCCAAGAGTCCACCGGGGAGCTGTTTTTT.

This clonotype occurred many times. V usage is TRBV7-8 and J usage is TRBJ2-1; 8 positions agree with TRBD1. The CDR3 extends over 15 amino acids. In germline, CDR1 is SGHVS, CDR2 FQNEAQ. Unmatched junction bases numbered 10, after V lost 5 bases and J lost 7 bases. The CDR3 region has the DNA TGTGCCAGCAGCCCGAGGACAGGGCTGCCAAATGAGCAGTTCTTC. Translating it yields CASSPRTGLPNEQFF.

This clonotype was counted ten times or more. The chain links TRBV7-9 to TRBJ2-1; no reliable D call. V was pared by 4 bases and J by 4 bases, with 11 bases between. This CDR3 has 14 amino acids. In germline, CDR1 is SEHNR, CDR2 FQNEAQ (reference sequence). This CDR3 is CASSSLTGYNEQFF. The DNA of the CDR3 is TGTGCCAGCAGCTCCCTGACTGGGTACAATGAGCAGTTCTTC.

At least ten counts were recorded for this clonotype. The chain has TRBV6-5 and TRBJ1-1, with TRBD1 identical over 8 bases. The CDR3 totals 13 residues. Germline assignment: CDR1 MNHEY and CDR2 SVGAGI. V lost 4 bases, J lost 5 bases, and 3 bases stayed unmatched. The CDR3 bases are TGTGCCAGCAGTTTCCACAGGGGGACTGAAGCTTTCTTT. Translation gives CASSFHRGTEAFF.